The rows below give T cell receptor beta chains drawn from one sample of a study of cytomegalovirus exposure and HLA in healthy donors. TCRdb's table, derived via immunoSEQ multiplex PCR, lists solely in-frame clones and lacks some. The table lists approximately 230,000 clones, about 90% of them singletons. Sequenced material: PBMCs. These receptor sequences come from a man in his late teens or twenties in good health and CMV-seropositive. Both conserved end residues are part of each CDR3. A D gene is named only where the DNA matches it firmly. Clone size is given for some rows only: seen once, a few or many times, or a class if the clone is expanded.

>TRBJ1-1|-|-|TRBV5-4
CASSLEGQSRGAFF
TGTGCCAGCAGCTTGGAAGGACAGAGTCGTGGAGCTTTCTTT
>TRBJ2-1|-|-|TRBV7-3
CASSLTGIEQFF
TGTGCCAGCAGCTTAACAGGGATTGAGCAGTTCTTC
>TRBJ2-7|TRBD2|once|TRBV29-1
CSVVETSGRYEQYF
TGCAGCGTTGTTGAGACTAGCGGGAGGTACGAGCAGTACTTC
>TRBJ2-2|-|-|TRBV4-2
CASSQDGWGAGELFF
TGTGCCAGCAGCCAAGACGGTTGGGGGGCCGGGGAGCTGTTTTTT
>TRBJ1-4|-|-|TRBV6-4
CASSESVGANEKLFF
TGTGCCAGCAGTGAGTCCGTTGGGGCAAATGAAAAACTGTTTTTT
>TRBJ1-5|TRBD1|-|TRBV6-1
CASSDTGTGGDQPQHF
TGTGCCAGCAGTGATACCGGGACAGGGGGCGATCAGCCCCAGCATTTT
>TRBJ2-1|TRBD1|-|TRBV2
CASSEDFGDRGRSAYEQFF
TGTGCCAGCAGTGAAGATTTCGGGGACAGGGGGCGTTCGGCCTATGAGCAGTTCTTC
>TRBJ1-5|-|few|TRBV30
CAWSVAGGTQHF
TGTGCCTGGAGTGTGGCGGGGGGAACCCAGCATTTT
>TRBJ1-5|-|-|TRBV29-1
CSVGGGINQPQHF
TGCAGCGTTGGGGGGGGGATTAATCAGCCCCAGCATTTT
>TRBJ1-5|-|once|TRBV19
CASSKDRKQPQHF
TGTGCCAGTAGTAAGGACAGAAAACAGCCCCAGCATTTT
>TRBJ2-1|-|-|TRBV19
CASSSDGKPYNEQFF
TGTGCCAGTAGTTCAGACGGCAAGCCCTACAATGAGCAGTTCTTC
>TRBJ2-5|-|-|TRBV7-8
CASSFGRLEETQYF
TGTGCCAGCAGCTTCGGCAGGTTGGAAGAGACCCAGTACTTC
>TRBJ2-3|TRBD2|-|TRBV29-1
CSVAIAGDTDTQYF
TGCAGCGTAGCTATAGCGGGAGATACAGATACGCAGTATTTT
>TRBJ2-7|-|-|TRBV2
CASSEVYEQYF
TGTGCCAGCAGTGAGGTATACGAGCAGTACTTC
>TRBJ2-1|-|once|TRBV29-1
CSVEVGYNEQFF
TGCAGCGTTGAAGTCGGCTACAATGAGCAGTTCTTC
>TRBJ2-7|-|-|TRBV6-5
CASSPRVGYEQYF
TGTGCCAGCAGCCCCAGGGTGGGTTACGAGCAGTACTTC